Listed here are 20 T cell receptor beta chains from one sample, sequenced in a study of control samples from healthy donors and cancer patients (TCRdb year 2020). Libraries were made using the immunoSEQ multiplex PCR assay. TCRdb stores this immuneACCESS table with in-frame sequences only. Part of the clones is absent; in the studies checked, under half of the shortfall reflects unresolved V genes, and no reason is known for the rest. Across this sample there are around 80,000 clones, with 94% seen only once. The ten largest clonotypes hold 2.8% of the sample. The material sequenced was blood. The source is a woman in her 30s in good health.

Only one count was recorded for this clone. The chain uses TRBV11-2 and TRBJ1-1; no clear D gene. The CDR3 covers 14 residues. Trimming shortened V by 1 base and J by 1 base, and 7 bases separated the two germline ends. CDR1 SGHAT and CDR2 FQNNGV come from the germline V gene. CDR3 coding DNA: TGTGCCAGCAGCTTAGGCCCGGGGAACACTGAAGCTTTCTTT. It codes for CASSLGPGNTEAFF.

J is TRBJ1-2 and V is TRBV15; no clear D gene. The V end was cut by 1 base, the J end by 4 bases, with 7 bases between. The CDR3 has 13 residues. Looked up from germline, CDR1 is LNHNV and CDR2 is YYDKDF (reference sequence). The CDR3 is CATSRVRLYGYTF. The DNA of the CDR3 is TGTGCCACCAGCAGAGTTAGGCTCTATGGCTACACCTTC.

V gene TRBV9 combines with J gene TRBJ2-4; TRBD1 agrees at 9 bases. Unmatched junction bases numbered 7, after V lost 3 bases and J lost 3 bases. This CDR3 region has 16 residues. CDR1 and CDR2 from the germline V gene are SGDLS and YYNGEE. CDR3 region: CASSDGQGHGKNIQYF. CDR3 sequence (DNA): TGTGCCAGCAGCGATGGACAGGGGCATGGCAAAAACATTCAGTACTTC.

The chain's CDR3 is CATSEGYTSSGNTIYF. The CDR3 DNA is TGTGCCACCAGTGAGGGATACACGAGCTCTGGAAACACCATATATTTT. The rearrangement joins TRBV24-1 to TRBJ1-3; no definite D call. The ends were cut back, 4 bases at V and 0 bases at J, with 12 bases in the middle. The CDR3 runs 16 residues. Germline CDR1 reads KGHDR; CDR2 reads SFDVKD.

This chain links TRBV7-8 with TRBJ2-1; 9 bases match TRBD1. CDR1 is SGHVS and CDR2 is FQNEAQ in the germline V gene. The CDR3 spans 16 residues. V shed 2 bases, J shed 6 bases, and the junction held 8 bases outside the gene matches. Written as DNA, the CDR3 is TGTGCCAGCAGCTTACAGCCGAGACAGGGGGGCAATGAGCAGTTCTTC. Translated, it gives CASSLQPRQGGNEQFF.

The J gene is TRBJ2-2, the V gene TRBV5-1, with D unresolved. With 2 bases removed from V and 0 bases from J, the gap between germline ends came to 5 bases. Per the germline V gene, CDR1 is SGHRS and CDR2 is YFSETQ. CDR3 length: 14 amino acids. In DNA, the CDR3 is TGCGCCAGCAGCTTCAACTCGAACACCGGGGAGCTGTTTTTT. Amino acids: CASSFNSNTGELFF.

The chain links TRBV19 to TRBJ2-7, with TRBD1 matching over 7 bases. Trimming at V came to 1 base and at J to 6 bases, leaving 9 bases not matched to a gene. The CDR3 is made up of 15 amino acids. Germline CDR1 LNHDA, CDR2 SQIVND (reference sequence). CDR3 amino acids: CASSIGGTVAFEQYF. The DNA for the CDR3 is TGTGCCAGTAGTATAGGAGGGACAGTGGCCTTCGAGCAGTACTTC.

The chain uses TRBV19 and TRBJ2-3; 8 nucleotides line up with TRBD1. J gave up 4 bases and V 1 base, and 4 bases lay outside the gene matches. Germline CDR1 reads LNHDA; CDR2 reads SQIVND (reference sequence). This CDR3 has 15 residues. The CDR3 reads CASSIVQGAADTQYF. CDR3 nucleotides: TGTGCCAGTAGTATAGTCCAGGGGGCTGCAGATACGCAGTATTTT.

The J gene is TRBJ1-1, the V gene TRBV6-5, with D possibly TRBD1 on 5 matching bases. Germline CDR1 is MNHEY and CDR2 is SVGAGI. V was cut by 0 bases and J by 5 bases, with 13 bases left in between. The CDR3 sequence is 15 residues long. The CDR3 is CASSYSRGGWTEAFF. The CDR3 bases are TGTGCCAGCAGTTACTCGAGGGGAGGGTGGACTGAAGCTTTCTTT.

This clone was found once. The J gene is TRBJ1-4, the V gene TRBV30; D not resolved. V was trimmed by 2 bases and J by 7 bases, leaving 14 bases between them. Germline V gene lookup returns CDR1 GTSNPN and CDR2 SVGIG (reference sequence). CDR3 length equals 14 residues. The DNA for the CDR3 is TGTGCCTGGAGTAACATCGATTCGAGTGAAAAACTGTTTTTT. This gives the protein CAWSNIDSSEKLFF.

J is TRBJ1-1 and V is TRBV29-1; a weak D match, TRBD1 (5 bases). CDR1 and CDR2 (germline): SQVTM, ANQGSEA. Between the trimmed V and J ends, which lost 3 bases and 1 base, there was a span of 9 bases. This CDR3 has 13 residues. CDR3 residues: CSVDGRENTEAFF. In DNA, the CDR3 is TGCAGCGTTGACGGCAGGGAGAACACTGAAGCTTTCTTT. The variable domain in full, with the rest retrieved from reference TRBV29-1 and TRBJ1-1, is SAVISQKPSRDICQRGTSLTIQCQVDSQVTMMFWYRQQPGQSLTLIATANQGSEATYESGFVIDKFPISRPNLTFSTLTVSNMSPEDSSIYLCSVDGRENTEAFFGQGTRLTVV.

The chain carries TRBV2 and TRBJ1-6; D remains unclear. Per germline, CDR1 SNHLY and CDR2 FYNNEI. The CDR3 is made up of 15 amino acids. The V end was cut by 0 bases, the J end by 6 bases, with 9 bases between. CDR3 sequence (DNA): TGTGCCAGCAGTGAAGCGACCGTTTCTAATTCACCCCTCCACTTT. Translating it yields CASSEATVSNSPLHF.

The J gene is TRBJ2-2, the V gene TRBV5-1; TRBD1 matches 8 bases. The length of the CDR3 is 15 residues. Germline CDR1 is SGHRS and CDR2 is YFSETQ. J lost 7 bases, V lost 2 bases, and 7 bases had no gene match. CDR3 sequence (DNA): TGCGCCAGCAGCTTTGGCAGGGGGCTTGTCGGGGAGCTGTTTTTT. This gives the protein CASSFGRGLVGELFF.

The J gene is TRBJ1-6, the V gene TRBV3-1 (or the pseudogene TRBV3-2); D might be TRBD1 (5 bases). From germline, CDR1 is LGHDT and CDR2 YNNKEL (reference sequence). There are 17 residues in the CDR3. V was trimmed by 0 bases and J by 4 bases, leaving 13 bases between them. The chain's CDR3 is CASSQDGTRPYNSPLHF. Here the CDR3 DNA reads TGTGCCAGCAGCCAAGATGGGACGAGACCTTATAATTCACCCCTCCACTTT.

This sequence joins TRBV4-1 and TRBJ2-4, with D tentatively TRBD1 or TRBD2 (5 bases each). The CDR3 totals 16 residues. Germline lookup yields CDR1 MGHRA and CDR2 YSYEKL. Trimming took off 1 base at V and 0 bases at J, with 10 bases between the two ends. The CDR3 DNA follows: TGCGCCAGCAGCCAAGCGTTGGGGGTAGCCAAAAACATTCAGTACTTC. Translating it yields CASSQALGVAKNIQYF.

In DNA form, the CDR3 reads TGTGCCAGCGCCGGCTGGGGAGGAAACACTGAAGCTTTCTTT. Its translation is CASAGWGGNTEAFF. V gene TRBV3-1 (or the pseudogene TRBV3-2) combines with J gene TRBJ1-1; D is unresolved. The CDR3 has 14 amino acids. Per the germline V gene, CDR1 is LGHDT and CDR2 is YNNKEL (reference sequence). V was clipped by 8 bases and J by 2 bases, with 15 bases between them.

This clone has only a few counts. CDR3 loop: CASSHRAGRSSYEQYF. CDR3 nucleotide sequence: TGTGCCAGCAGCCATAGGGCCGGCAGGTCCTCCTACGAGCAGTACTTC. The rearrangement uses TRBV5-8 and TRBJ2-7; D is uncertain. This CDR3 has 16 amino acids. V was trimmed by 4 bases and J by 0 bases, leaving 17 bases between them. Germline V gene data show CDR1 as SGHTS and CDR2 as YDEGEE.

V is TRBV3-1 (or the pseudogene TRBV3-2) and J is TRBJ1-1; 11 bases fit TRBD1. Germline CDR1 reads LGHDT; CDR2 reads YNNKEL (reference sequence). This CDR3 contains 15 residues. V shed 5 bases, J shed 1 base, and the junction held 3 bases outside the gene matches. The DNA of the CDR3 is TGTGCCAGCAGCAAAGGGACAGGGGGGAACACTGAAGCTTTCTTT. Its protein is CASSKGTGGNTEAFF.

As regards this clone: Other DNA sequences in this sample translate to the same CDR3. The chain employs TRBV5-1 and TRBJ1-2; D is perhaps TRBD1 (5 bases). The CDR3 is made up of 13 amino acids. Trimming cost V 0 bases and J 8 bases, with 11 bases left between them. Germline values: CDR1 SGHRS, CDR2 YFSETQ. CDR3: CASSLAGVGGYTF. CDR3 sequence (DNA): TGCGCCAGCAGCTTGGCGGGGGTTGGGGGCTACACCTTC.

V and J are TRBV19 and TRBJ1-2; possible D gene TRBD1, 5 bases. V was shortened by 4 bases and J by 2 bases, with 11 bases between the two germline ends. This CDR3 spans 14 amino acids. Germline loops: CDR1 LNHDA, CDR2 SQIVND (reference sequence). The CDR3 here is CASSTRQKNYGYTF. The CDR3 DNA is TGTGCCAGTAGTACACGACAGAAGAACTATGGCTACACCTTC.